Detailed here is one T cell receptor beta chain. V trimming: 5 bases; J trimming: 3 bases; junction bases outside the gene matches: 3. The germline gives CDR1 LNHDA, CDR2 SQIVND (reference sequence). This CDR3 is built from 14 residues. The method was immunoSEQ multiplex PCR; TCRdb's version includes in-frame clones alone and lacks a portion of them. The sample records around 280,000 clones, around 90% being singletons. The sample belongs to a study of blood T cell repertoires in COVID-19. V is TRBV19 and J is TRBJ2-4, with 8 positions matching TRBD1. The sequence was collected from a woman between 18 and 29 years old with acute COVID-19. What was sequenced was PBMCs or T cells enriched from blood (not recorded which). The CDR3 loop is CASSSTGGKNIQYF. In nucleotides, the CDR3 is TGTGCCAGTAGTTCAACAGGGGGCAAAAACATTCAGTACTTC.